These 17 T cell receptor beta chains were all obtained from the same sample, sequenced in a study of vaccination effects on CD4 cells after COVID-19. Following an approximately eleven-day culture, CD4+ T cells were purified. Each person got two doses of an mRNA SARS-CoV-2 vaccine, BNT162b2 or mRNA-1273. Clones were sequenced by immunoSEQ multiplex PCR, and TCRdb holds only the in-frame ones, with some missing. The table has about 71,000 clones, around 85% seen once. The antigens these receptors bind are not known. The sequenced sample was CD4+ T cells from PBMCs cultured without peptide, obtained after COVID-19 vaccination. The origin of the receptors is a human donor who received a COVID-19 vaccine.

This chain connects TRBV6-6 to TRBJ1-3; D gene uncertain. The V and J ends lost 0 bases and 0 bases respectively, with 9 bases between them. This CDR3 spans 16 amino acids. Germline CDR1 reads MNHNY; CDR2 reads SVGAGI (reference sequence). The CDR3 DNA is TGTGCCAGCAGTTACTCGCCCGCCGTCTCTGGAAACACCATATATTTT. Encoded protein: CASSYSPAVSGNTIYF.

This clone was counted a few times. Other DNA sequences from this sample encode an identical CDR3 as well. This CDR3 reads CASSRDSNQPQHF. CDR3 nucleotides: TGTGCCAGTAGCAGAGATAGCAATCAGCCCCAGCATTTT. The V gene is TRBV2, the J gene TRBJ1-5; no reliable D call. The CDR3 loop spans 13 amino acids. Germline values: CDR1 SNHLY, CDR2 FYNNEI. V lost 9 bases and J lost 0, with 9 bases in between.

J is TRBJ2-5 and V is TRBV5-4, with D possibly being TRBD2 (6 bases). Germline values: CDR1 SGHNT, CDR2 YYREEE (reference sequence). Between the trimmed V and J ends, which lost 0 bases and 4 bases, there was a span of 10 bases. The CDR3 sequence is 14 residues long. Here the CDR3 DNA reads TGTGCCAGCAGCTTGGAGGGGAGGCCAGAGACCCAGTACTTC. It translates to CASSLEGRPETQYF. Combining the CDR3 with reference TRBV5-4 and TRBJ2-5 gives the whole variable domain ETGVTQSPTHLIKTRGQQVTLRCSSQSGHNTVSWYQQALGQGPQFIFQYYREEENGRGNFPPRFSGLQFPNYSSELNVNALELDDSALYLCASSLEGRPETQYFGPGTRLLVL.

This clone was recorded only once. The V call is TRBV19, the J call TRBJ1-5; tentatively, D is TRBD1 (6 bases). The CDR3 is made up of 16 amino acids. Per germline, CDR1 LNHDA and CDR2 SQIVND (reference sequence). Trimming pared 0 bases from V and 4 bases from J, leaving 13 bases between. CDR3 residues: CASSIDLGGGNQPQHF. For the CDR3, the DNA is TGTGCCAGTAGTATAGATTTGGGAGGGGGGAATCAGCCCCAGCATTTT.

The chain links TRBV30 to TRBJ1-5; tentatively, D is TRBD1 (5 bases). From germline, CDR1 is GTSNPN and CDR2 SVGIG (reference sequence). Trimming left V 2 bases short and J 5 bases short, with 10 bases between. The CDR3 is 13 residues long. CDR3: CAWSRGRDQPQHF. CDR3 nucleotide sequence: TGTGCCTGGAGTCGGGGACGGGATCAGCCCCAGCATTTT. Full variable domain (remainder filled in from reference TRBV30 and TRBJ1-5): SQTIHQWPATLVQPVGSPLSLECTVEGTSNPNLYWYRQAAGRGLQLLFYSVGIGQISSEVPQNLSASRPQDRQFILSSKKLLLSDSGFYLCAWSRGRDQPQHFGDGTRLSIL.

This chain joins TRBV18 and TRBJ1-3; D unclear. With 2 bases removed from V and 4 bases from J, the gap between germline ends came to 12 bases. The CDR3 covers 15 residues. Per the germline V gene, CDR1 is KGHSH and CDR2 is LQKENI. The CDR3, as DNA: TGTGCCAGCTCACCAACGCCAGACCTCGGAAACACCATATATTTT. It translates to CASSPTPDLGNTIYF.

This chain connects TRBV12-3 or TRBV12-4 to TRBJ1-1, with a possible D match to TRBD1 (6 bases). The CDR3 is 13 amino acids. The V end lost 0 bases, the J end lost 8 bases, and 10 bases lay between the germline ends. The CDR3 sequence is CASSLAGAGEAFF. CDR3 sequence (DNA): TGTGCCAGCAGTTTAGCGGGGGCTGGAGAAGCTTTCTTT.

The J gene is TRBJ2-1, the V gene TRBV19, with D perhaps given as TRBD1 or TRBD2 (7 bases each). Germline loops: CDR1 LNHDA, CDR2 SQIVND (reference sequence). The CDR3 has 16 amino acids. V lost 5 bases to trimming and J lost 3 bases, with 17 bases between them. The DNA of the CDR3 is TGTGCCAGTAGTGGGAGGGACAGTACGAACTACAATGAGCAGTTCTTC. It codes for CASSGRDSTNYNEQFF.

The rearrangement uses TRBV19 and TRBJ2-5; either TRBD1 or TRBD2 may fit D (5 bases each). The CDR3 extends over 16 amino acids. The germline V and J ends were trimmed by 6 bases and 5 bases, with 22 bases remaining between them. Germline V lookup: CDR1 LNHDA, CDR2 SQIVND (reference sequence). CDR3 protein: CASRPPPGTIEETQYF. CDR3 DNA sequence: TGTGCCAGTAGACCCCCACCAGGGACGATCGAGGAGACCCAGTACTTC. The complete variable domain, with remaining parts taken from reference TRBV19 and TRBJ2-5, reads DGGITQSPKYLFRKEGQNVTLSCEQNLNHDAMYWYRQDPGQGLRLIYYSQIVNDFQKGDIAEGYSVSREKKESFPLTVTSAQKNPTAFYLCASRPPPGTIEETQYFGPGTRLLVL.

This chain uses TRBV15 with TRBJ2-5, with 10 bases fitting TRBD2. In germline, CDR1 is LNHNV, CDR2 YYDKDF (reference sequence). There are 14 residues in the CDR3. Trimming took 5 bases from V and 13 from J; bases not matched to a gene: 13. CDR3 region: CATSAGSGGAIPYF. CDR3 DNA sequence: TGTGCCACCAGCGCCGGCAGCGGGGGGGCCATCCCGTACTTC.

The chain carries TRBV11-2 and TRBJ1-2, with D possibly matching TRBD1 (5 bases). The CDR3 is made up of 13 amino acids. Per germline, CDR1 SGHAT and CDR2 FQNNGV. V was pared by 5 bases and J by 4 bases, with 11 bases between. The CDR3 region has the DNA TGTGCCAGCAGCCCAGATCAGGGCTATGGCTACACCTTC. Its translation is CASSPDQGYGYTF. Filled out from reference TRBV11-2 and TRBJ1-2, the complete variable domain reads EAGVAQSPRYKIIEKRQSVAFWCNPISGHATLYWYQQILGQGPKLLIQFQNNGVVDDSQLPKDRFSAERLKGVDSTLKIQPAKLEDSAVYLCASSPDQGYGYTFGSGTRLTVV.

The V call is TRBV2, the J call TRBJ1-5; TRBD1 is a possible D gene (5 bases). The CDR3 sequence is 14 residues long. Trimming shortened V by 6 bases and J by 7 bases, and 16 bases separated the two germline ends. CDR1 is SNHLY and CDR2 is FYNNEI in the germline V gene. The CDR3 reads CASRGGGGLQPQHF. CDR3 coding DNA: TGTGCCAGCAGAGGTGGGGGGGGATTACAGCCCCAGCATTTT.

The genes are TRBV2 and TRBJ2-1; D assignment may be TRBD1 or TRBD2 (5 bases each). Per germline, CDR1 SNHLY and CDR2 FYNNEI. V was trimmed by 4 bases and J by 3 bases, leaving 10 bases between them. The CDR3 consists of 14 residues. CDR3 nucleotides: TGTGCCAGCAGTGGGGCAGGGAGCTACAATGAGCAGTTCTTC. This gives the protein CASSGAGSYNEQFF. The complete variable domain, with remaining parts taken from reference TRBV2 and TRBJ2-1, reads EPEVTQTPSHQVTQMGQEVILRCVPISNHLYFYWYRQILGQKVEFLVSFYNNEISEKSEIFDDQFSVERPDGSNFTLKIRSTKLEDSAMYFCASSGAGSYNEQFFGPGTRLTVL.

V usage is TRBV5-1 and J usage is TRBJ2-2; D is possibly TRBD1 or TRBD2 (6 bases each). The CDR3 sequence is 15 residues long. Trimming stripped 5 bases from V and 5 bases from J, with 16 bases between. Per the germline V gene, CDR1 is SGHRS and CDR2 is YFSETQ. CDR3 nucleotide sequence: TGCGCCAGCAGTGACCCCCGGGGGACAACCGGGGAGCTGTTTTTT. Amino acid sequence: CASSDPRGTTGELFF.

The V and J genes are TRBV5-1 and TRBJ1-1; TRBD1 aligns across 11 bases. Germline CDR1 reads SGHRS; CDR2 reads YFSETQ. V shed 3 bases and J 2 bases; nucleotides not matched to a gene: 6. The CDR3 sequence is 16 residues long. The CDR3 DNA reads as TGCGCCAGCAGCTCCGGGACAGGGGGAAGTAACACTGAAGCTTTCTTT. It translates to CASSSGTGGSNTEAFF.

The chain uses TRBV6-2 or TRBV6-3 and TRBJ2-7, with D maybe TRBD1 (5 bases). CDR1 is MNHEY and CDR2 is SVGEGT in the germline V gene. V shed 3 bases and J shed 4 bases, with 19 bases lying between them. CDR3 length equals 16 residues. Written as DNA, the CDR3 is TGTGCCAGCAGTTATGGCCGCGCAGGGAATTTGTACGAGCAGTACGTC. Translation gives CASSYGRAGNLYEQYV.

This rearrangement joins TRBV27 to TRBJ1-5; 8 bases line up with TRBD1. In germline, CDR1 is MNHEY, CDR2 SMNVEV (reference sequence). This CDR3 has 14 amino acids. Losses at the gene ends were 8 bases for V and 6 bases for J; bases not matched to a gene: 9. The chain's CDR3 is CASGQGAYLQPQHF. CDR3 nucleotide sequence: TGTGCCAGCGGTCAGGGGGCTTATCTTCAGCCCCAGCATTTT.